The 17 T cell receptor beta chains presented below share a single source sample, sequenced in a study of cytomegalovirus exposure and HLA in healthy donors. Researchers ran the PCR with 60 Vbeta and 13 Jbeta primers. The method was immunoSEQ multiplex PCR; TCRdb's version includes in-frame clones alone and lacks a portion of them. The sample has some 150,000 clones, about 78% seen once. The specimen sequenced was PBMCs. The receptors stem from a man aged 50-60 years in good health and CMV-seropositive.

This rearrangement joins TRBV6-1 to TRBJ2-6, with D unresolved. The CDR3 sequence is 15 residues long. The germline gives CDR1 MNHNS, CDR2 SASEGT. V was shortened by 9 bases and J by 2 bases, with 14 bases between the two germline ends. CDR3 coding DNA: TGTGCCAGTCAATCCTCGAAGCCTGGGGCCAACGTCCTGACTTTC. It yields the protein CASQSSKPGANVLTF.

This rearrangement joins TRBV10-3 to TRBJ1-3; 7 positions agree with TRBD1. The CDR3 is made up of 14 amino acids. Trimming took 5 bases from V and 7 from J; bases not matched to a gene: 8. The germline CDR1 and CDR2 sequences are ENHRY and SYGVKD. CDR3 loop: CAISSGTAKNTIYF. The CDR3 nucleotides read TGTGCCATCAGTTCTGGGACAGCCAAGAACACCATATATTTT.

The chain carries TRBV10-3 and TRBJ1-2; TRBD1 might be the D (5 bases). V lost 2 bases and J lost 4, with 17 bases in between. The CDR3 covers 16 residues. From germline, CDR1 is ENHRY and CDR2 SYGVKD. DNA of the CDR3: TGTGCCATCAGTGAGGGAGCCCCGACAGCGCTCTATGGCTACACCTTC. The encoded protein is CAISEGAPTALYGYTF.

The chain uses TRBV30 and TRBJ1-1; D unresolved. Looked up from germline, CDR1 is GTSNPN and CDR2 is SVGIG (reference sequence). The germline V and J ends were trimmed by 2 bases and 1 base, with 8 bases remaining between them. The CDR3 runs to 13 residues. DNA for the CDR3: TGTGCCTGGAGTTGGGCGCAGAACACTGAAGCTTTCTTT. Amino acids: CAWSWAQNTEAFF.

The J gene is TRBJ2-2, the V gene TRBV15, with 8 positions matching TRBD2. The V gene's germline CDR1 is LNHNV and CDR2 YYDKDF (reference sequence). The V and J ends lost 5 bases and 6 bases, in that order; junction bases with no gene match: 8. This CDR3 is built from 15 residues. The CDR3, as DNA: TGTGCCACCAGCTCGGCGGGGGGCTTCGCCGGGGAGCTGTTTTTT. It codes for CATSSAGGFAGELFF.

A single count supports this clone. The gene calls are TRBV2 and TRBJ1-2; TRBD1 agrees at 10 bases. The junction had 14 bases not matched to a gene; V was cut back by 8 bases and J by 8 bases. The length of the CDR3 is 15 residues. Germline CDR1 reads SNHLY; CDR2 reads FYNNEI. The CDR3 spells CASQGQGNTGLGYTF. The CDR3 DNA sequence: TGTGCCAGCCAGGGACAGGGGAACACAGGTTTGGGCTACACCTTC.

The chain uses TRBV23-1 and TRBJ2-3; tentatively, D is TRBD1 (5 bases). TRBV23-1 is reported as an ORF; its role is uncertain. The CDR3 length is 17 residues. Trimming cost V 3 bases and J 6 bases, with 22 bases left between them. CDR3 in DNA: TGCGCCAGCAGTCATTGGACGGTGGCAGGGAAGAGTGATACGCAGTATTTT. The encoded protein is CASSHWTVAGKSDTQYF.

On this clone: Germline and junction disagree at one end, which may indicate a read error. V and J are TRBV7-7 and TRBJ1-3; D possibly corresponds to TRBD1 (5 bases). Per the germline V gene, CDR1 is SSHAT and CDR2 is FNYEAQ (reference sequence). This CDR3 has 18 residues. The CDR3 sequence is CASSSRDFRPRTGNTIYF. DNA of the CDR3: TGTGCTAGCAGCTCTCGGGACTTTCGGCCCAGGACGGGAAACACCATATATTTT.

CDR3 in DNA: TGCAGCGTGCTAAAAGGGCTAGCGGGAGGGACAGATACGCAGTATTTT. Translated, it gives CSVLKGLAGGTDTQYF. This rearrangement joins TRBV29-1 to TRBJ2-3, with 12 positions matching TRBD2. CDR3 length equals 16 residues. Trimming removed 6 bases from V and 3 bases from J; junction bases left unmatched: 10. CDR1 and CDR2 from the germline V gene are SQVTM and ANQGSEA.

The chain joins TRBV6-1 to TRBJ1-3; no clear D gene. The length of the CDR3 is 16 residues. Trimming left V 3 bases short and J 0 bases short, with 12 bases between. Germline CDR1 is MNHNS and CDR2 is SASEGT. CDR3 sequence: CASSEDHYSSGNTIYF. The CDR3 DNA reads TGTGCCAGCAGTGAGGATCATTACAGCTCTGGAAACACCATATATTTT.

This clone was seen repeatedly, ten times or more. J is TRBJ2-4 and V is TRBV6-1; 9 positions match TRBD1. This CDR3 spans 16 amino acids. V was pared by 3 bases and J by 0 bases, with 3 bases of the junction left unmatched. CDR1 is MNHNS, CDR2 SASEGT, per germline. The CDR3 DNA follows: TGTGCCAGCAGTGAGGACAGGGGACTAGCCAAAAACATTCAGTACTTC. Translated: CASSEDRGLAKNIQYF.

The chain's CDR3 is CASSLTGEGGYGYTF. The CDR3 region has the DNA TGCGCCAGCAGCTTGACCGGGGAAGGGGGCTATGGCTACACCTTC. The V gene is TRBV5-1, the J gene TRBJ1-2, with TRBD1 as a possible D gene (6 bases). Germline V gene lookup returns CDR1 SGHRS and CDR2 YFSETQ. The CDR3 has 15 amino acids. V was pared by 1 base and J by 4 bases, with 14 bases between.

The chain combines TRBV5-1 with TRBJ1-1; 7 bases fit TRBD1. Germline assignment: CDR1 SGHRS and CDR2 YFSETQ. This CDR3 has 15 amino acids. J was trimmed by 4 bases and V by 6 bases; bases with no gene match: 12. The CDR3 sequence: CASTKEGAGLTEAFF. CDR3 coding DNA: TGCGCCAGCACCAAGGAGGGGGCAGGTCTCACTGAAGCTTTCTTT.

The rearrangement uses TRBV29-1 and TRBJ1-1; D perhaps matches TRBD1 (5 bases). This CDR3 is 14 amino acids long. CDR1 is SQVTM and CDR2 is ANQGSEA in the germline V gene. V was cut by 4 bases and J by 4 bases, with 16 bases left in between. CDR3 DNA: TGCAGCGTTGGGGACTTCTCAGGGAGCACTGAAGCTTTCTTT. This codes for CSVGDFSGSTEAFF.

The CDR3 bases are TGTGCCAGCAGTTTCGAGGGAAACTATGGCTACACCTTC. Encoded protein: CASSFEGNYGYTF. The rearrangement uses TRBV27 and TRBJ1-2; D remains unclear. There are 13 residues in the CDR3. The V gene's germline CDR1 is MNHEY and CDR2 SMNVEV (reference sequence). Deletions cut 3 bases from V and 2 bases from J, with 7 bases between.

The rearrangement uses TRBV7-9 and TRBJ1-2; D not resolved. This CDR3 is 14 amino acids long. Germline-derived CDR1 and CDR2 are SEHNR and FQNEAQ (reference sequence). Trimming left V 5 bases short and J 4 bases short, with 14 bases between. CDR3 nucleotide sequence: TGTGCCAGCAGCCCTCTGGGAGCCTTCTATGGCTACACCTTC. This sequence encodes CASSPLGAFYGYTF.

J is TRBJ1-5 and V is TRBV15, with no clear D. The V gene's germline CDR1 is LNHNV and CDR2 YYDKDF (reference sequence). This CDR3 contains 17 residues. With 1 base removed from V and 0 bases from J, the gap between germline ends came to 13 bases. Here the CDR3 DNA reads TGTGCCACCAGCAGAGTAGTCCCAGGCTATAGCAATCAGCCCCAGCATTTT. Protein sequence: CATSRVVPGYSNQPQHF.